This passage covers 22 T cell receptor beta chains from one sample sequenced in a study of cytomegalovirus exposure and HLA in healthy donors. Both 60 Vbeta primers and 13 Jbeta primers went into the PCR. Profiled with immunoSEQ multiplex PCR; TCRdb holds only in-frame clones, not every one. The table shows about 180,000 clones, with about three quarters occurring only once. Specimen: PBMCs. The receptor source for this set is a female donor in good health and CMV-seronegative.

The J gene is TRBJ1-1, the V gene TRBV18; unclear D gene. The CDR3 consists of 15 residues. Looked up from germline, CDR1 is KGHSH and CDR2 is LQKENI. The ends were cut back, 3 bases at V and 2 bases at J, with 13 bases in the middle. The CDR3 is CASSPRTEGNTEAFF. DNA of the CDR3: TGTGCCAGCTCACCCAGGACGGAGGGAAACACTGAAGCTTTCTTT.

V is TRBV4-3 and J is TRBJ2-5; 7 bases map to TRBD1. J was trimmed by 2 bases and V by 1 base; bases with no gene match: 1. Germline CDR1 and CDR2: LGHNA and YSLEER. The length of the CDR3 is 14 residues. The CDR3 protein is CASSQAGQQETQYF. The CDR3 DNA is TGCGCCAGCAGCCAAGCGGGACAGCAAGAGACCCAGTACTTC.

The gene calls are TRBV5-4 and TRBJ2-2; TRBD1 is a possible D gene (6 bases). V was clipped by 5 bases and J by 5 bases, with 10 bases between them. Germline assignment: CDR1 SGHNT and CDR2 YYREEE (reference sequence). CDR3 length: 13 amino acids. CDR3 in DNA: TGTGCCAGCAGGCAGGACAGAACCGGGGAGCTGTTTTTT. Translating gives CASRQDRTGELFF.

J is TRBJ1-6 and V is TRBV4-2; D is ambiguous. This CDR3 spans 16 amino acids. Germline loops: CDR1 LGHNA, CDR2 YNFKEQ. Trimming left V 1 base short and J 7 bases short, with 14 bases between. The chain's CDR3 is CASSQGIEIFNSPLHF. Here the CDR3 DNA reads TGTGCCAGCAGCCAAGGAATAGAAATATTCAATTCACCCCTCCACTTT.

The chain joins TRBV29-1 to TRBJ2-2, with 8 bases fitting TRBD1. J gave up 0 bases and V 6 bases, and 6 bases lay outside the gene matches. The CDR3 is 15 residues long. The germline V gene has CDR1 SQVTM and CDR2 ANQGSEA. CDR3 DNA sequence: TGCAGCGTGCCAGGACAGGGTGCGAACACCGGGGAGCTGTTTTTT. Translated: CSVPGQGANTGELFF.

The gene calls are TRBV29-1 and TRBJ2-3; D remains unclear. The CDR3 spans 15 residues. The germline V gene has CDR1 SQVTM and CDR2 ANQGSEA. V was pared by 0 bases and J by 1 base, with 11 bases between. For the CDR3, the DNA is TGCAGCGTTGAAGATGGCCAGGTTCGCACAGATACGCAGTATTTT. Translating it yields CSVEDGQVRTDTQYF.

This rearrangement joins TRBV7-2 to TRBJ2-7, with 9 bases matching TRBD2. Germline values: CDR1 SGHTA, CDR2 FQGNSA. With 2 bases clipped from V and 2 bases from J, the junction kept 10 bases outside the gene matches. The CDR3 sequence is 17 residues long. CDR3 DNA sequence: TGTGCCAGCAGCTTACCCGCTATAGGCGGGGGGGCCTACGAGCAGTACTTC. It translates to CASSLPAIGGGAYEQYF.

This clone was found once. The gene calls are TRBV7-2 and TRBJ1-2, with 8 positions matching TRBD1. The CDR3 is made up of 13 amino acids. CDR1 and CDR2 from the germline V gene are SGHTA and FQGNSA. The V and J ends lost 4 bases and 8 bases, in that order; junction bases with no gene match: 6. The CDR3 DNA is TGTGCCAGCAGCTCGGGACAGGCGGGGGGCTACACCTTC. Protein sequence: CASSSGQAGGYTF. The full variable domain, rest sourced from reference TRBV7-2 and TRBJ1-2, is GAGVSQSPSNKVTEKGKDVELRCDPISGHTALYWYRQSLGQGLEFLIYFQGNSAPDKSGLPSDRFSAERTGGSVSTLTIQRTQQEDSAVYLCASSSGQAGGYTFGSGTRLTVV.

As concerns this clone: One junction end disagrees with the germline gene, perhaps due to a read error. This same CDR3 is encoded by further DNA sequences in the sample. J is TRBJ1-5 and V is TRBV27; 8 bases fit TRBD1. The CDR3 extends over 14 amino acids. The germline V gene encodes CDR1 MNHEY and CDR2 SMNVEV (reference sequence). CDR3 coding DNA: TGTGCTAGCAGTCCCGACAGGGGAGGTCAGCCCCAGCATTTT. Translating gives CASSPDRGGQPQHF.

CDR3 DNA sequence: TGTGCCAGCGGGATACGGGACTACCTCGGCGAGCAGTACTTC. Translated, it gives CASGIRDYLGEQYF. V usage is TRBV7-8 and J usage is TRBJ2-7; 7 bases agree with TRBD2. Trimming cost V 8 bases and J 6 bases; bases outside gene matches: 13. There are 14 residues in the CDR3. CDR1 SGHVS and CDR2 FQNEAQ come from the germline V gene.

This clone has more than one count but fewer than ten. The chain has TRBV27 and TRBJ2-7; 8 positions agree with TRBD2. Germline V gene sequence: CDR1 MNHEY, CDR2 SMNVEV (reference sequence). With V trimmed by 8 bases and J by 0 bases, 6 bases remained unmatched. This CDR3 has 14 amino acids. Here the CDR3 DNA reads TGTGCCAGCTCCATACGGGAGGGCTCCTACGAGCAGTACTTC. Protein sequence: CASSIREGSYEQYF.

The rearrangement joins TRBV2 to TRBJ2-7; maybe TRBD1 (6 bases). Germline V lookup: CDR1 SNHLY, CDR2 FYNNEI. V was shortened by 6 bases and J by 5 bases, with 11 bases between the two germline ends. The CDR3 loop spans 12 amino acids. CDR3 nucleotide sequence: TGTGCCAGCAGGCAGGGGTTAGACGAGCAGTACTTC. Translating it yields CASRQGLDEQYF.

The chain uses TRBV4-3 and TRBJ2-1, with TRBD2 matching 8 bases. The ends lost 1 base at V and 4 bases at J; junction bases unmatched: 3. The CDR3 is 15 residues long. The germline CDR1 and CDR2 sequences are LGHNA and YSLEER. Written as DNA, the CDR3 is TGCGCCAGCAGCCAAGGCGGGGGGCGTTACAATGAGCAGTTCTTC. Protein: CASSQGGGRYNEQFF.

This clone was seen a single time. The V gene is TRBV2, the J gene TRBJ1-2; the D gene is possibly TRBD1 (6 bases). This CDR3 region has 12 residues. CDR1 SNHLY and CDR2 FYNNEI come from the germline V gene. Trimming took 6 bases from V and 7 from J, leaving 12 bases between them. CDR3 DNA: TGTGCCAGCAGGTCAGGGGCTGGTGGCTACACCTTC. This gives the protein CASRSGAGGYTF. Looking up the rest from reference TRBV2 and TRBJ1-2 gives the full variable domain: EPEVTQTPSHQVTQMGQEVILRCVPISNHLYFYWYRQILGQKVEFLVSFYNNEISEKSEIFDDQFSVERPDGSNFTLKIRSTKLEDSAMYFCASRSGAGGYTFGSGTRLTVV.

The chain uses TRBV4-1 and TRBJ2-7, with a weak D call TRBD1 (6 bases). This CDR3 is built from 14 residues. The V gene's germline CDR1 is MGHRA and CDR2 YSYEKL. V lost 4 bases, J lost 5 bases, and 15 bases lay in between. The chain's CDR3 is CASSLAPAGDEQYF. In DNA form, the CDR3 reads TGCGCCAGCAGCCTAGCCCCCGCAGGGGACGAGCAGTACTTC.

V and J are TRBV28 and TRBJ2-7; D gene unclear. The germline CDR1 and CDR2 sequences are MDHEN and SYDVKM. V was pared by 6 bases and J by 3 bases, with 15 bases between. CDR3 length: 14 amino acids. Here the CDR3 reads CASSLAKEIYEQYF. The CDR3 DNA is TGTGCCAGCAGCCTTGCTAAAGAGATCTACGAGCAGTACTTC.

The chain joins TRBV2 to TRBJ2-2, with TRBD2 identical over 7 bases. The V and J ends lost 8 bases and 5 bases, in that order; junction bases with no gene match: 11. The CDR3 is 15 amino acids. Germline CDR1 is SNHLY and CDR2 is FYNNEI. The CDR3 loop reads CASYSRSGITGELFF. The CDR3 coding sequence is TGTGCCAGCTACTCGAGGAGCGGGATAACCGGGGAGCTGTTTTTT. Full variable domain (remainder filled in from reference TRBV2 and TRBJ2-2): EPEVTQTPSHQVTQMGQEVILRCVPISNHLYFYWYRQILGQKVEFLVSFYNNEISEKSEIFDDQFSVERPDGSNFTLKIRSTKLEDSAMYFCASYSRSGITGELFFGEGSRLTVL.

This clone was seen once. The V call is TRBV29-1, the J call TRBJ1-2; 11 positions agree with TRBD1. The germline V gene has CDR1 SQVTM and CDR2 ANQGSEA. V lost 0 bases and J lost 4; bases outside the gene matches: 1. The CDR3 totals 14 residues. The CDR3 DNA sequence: TGCAGCGTTGAAGAGGACAGGGGGCCCTATGGCTACACCTTC. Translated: CSVEEDRGPYGYTF.

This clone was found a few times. The CDR3 DNA sequence: TGTGCCAGCAGCTTCAGGTATACGCAGTATTTT. Translating gives CASSFRYTQYF. The genes are TRBV11-2 and TRBJ2-3, with unresolved D. Germline V gene lookup returns CDR1 SGHAT and CDR2 FQNNGV. V was cut by 3 bases and J by 7 bases, with 5 bases left in between. The CDR3 covers 11 residues.

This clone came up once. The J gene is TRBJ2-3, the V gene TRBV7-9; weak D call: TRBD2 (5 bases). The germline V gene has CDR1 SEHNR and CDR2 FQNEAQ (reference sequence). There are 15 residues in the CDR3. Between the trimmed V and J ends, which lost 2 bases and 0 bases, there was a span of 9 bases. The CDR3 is CASSLRGLSTDTQYF. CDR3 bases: TGTGCCAGCAGCTTAAGAGGGCTGAGCACAGATACGCAGTATTTT.

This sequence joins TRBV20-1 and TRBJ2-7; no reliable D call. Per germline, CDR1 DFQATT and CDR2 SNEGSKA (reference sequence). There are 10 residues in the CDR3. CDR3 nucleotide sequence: TGCTCCTCTTCGTTCGACGAGCAGTACTTC. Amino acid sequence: CSSSFDEQYF.

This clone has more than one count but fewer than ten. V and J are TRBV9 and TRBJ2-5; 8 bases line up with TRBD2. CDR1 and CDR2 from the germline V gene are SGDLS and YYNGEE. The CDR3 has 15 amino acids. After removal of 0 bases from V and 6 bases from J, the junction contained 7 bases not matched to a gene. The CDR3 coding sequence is TGTGCCAGCAGCGTAGGCGTCGGGACTAGGCAGACCCAGTACTTC. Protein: CASSVGVGTRQTQYF. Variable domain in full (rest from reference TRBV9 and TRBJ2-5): DSGVTQTPKHLITATGQRVTLRCSPRSGDLSVYWYQQSLDQGLQFLIQYYNGEERAKGNILERFSAQQFPDLHSELNLSSLELGDSALYFCASSVGVGTRQTQYFGPGTRLLVL.